These 30 T cell receptor beta chains originate from one sample sequenced in a study of T cell repertoires in cytomegalovirus infection. TCRdb redid the calling of the reads with MiXCR, one entry per CDR3 protein. The sample records hundreds of thousands of distinct CDR3 sequences, about 17% being singletons. What was sequenced was PBMCs. The receptors were sampled from a human donor in good health (CMV status not recorded). Some clones in this sample may be carry-over from other donors' samples.

This clonotype came up a few times. This chain joins TRBV5-1 and TRBJ2-3; D perhaps matches TRBD2 (5 bases). The V gene's germline CDR1 is SGHRS and CDR2 YFSETQ. V was trimmed by 5 bases and J by 4 bases, leaving 11 bases between them. The CDR3 covers 13 residues. The CDR3 nucleotides read TGCGCCAGCAGGATAGCGTCAGCAGATACGCAGTATTTT. Protein: CASRIASADTQYF.

This clonotype was counted ten times or more. The chain recombines TRBV7-2 with TRBJ2-3; 13 bases align to TRBD2. The CDR3 extends over 18 amino acids. The ends lost 3 bases at V and 5 bases at J; junction bases unmatched: 11. Germline V gene data show CDR1 as SGHTA and CDR2 as FQGNSA. DNA for the CDR3: TGTGCCAGCAGCTTCCCGCGACTAGCGGGGGGCCGAGAAGATACGCAGTATTTT. This gives the protein CASSFPRLAGGREDTQYF. Supplemented by reference TRBV7-2 and TRBJ2-3, the full variable domain reads GAGVSQSPSNKVTEKGKDVELRCDPISGHTALYWYRQSLGQGLEFLIYFQGNSAPDKSGLPSDRFSAERTGGSVSTLTIQRTQQEDSAVYLCASSFPRLAGGREDTQYFGPGTRLTVL.

There are a few counts of this clonotype. The rearrangement uses TRBV12-3 or TRBV12-4 and TRBJ1-6; D not certain. This CDR3 comprises 15 residues. The V gene lost 6 bases and the J gene lost 7 bases, with 16 bases spanning the gap. The CDR3 nucleotides are TGTGCCAGCAGCACCTATCCTGGGTCGAATTCACCCCTCCACTTT. It encodes CASSTYPGSNSPLHF.

The V and J genes are TRBV12-5 and TRBJ2-7; no clear D. The CDR3 runs 11 residues. V shed 1 base and J shed 4 bases, with 2 bases lying between them. The V gene's germline CDR1 is LGHNT and CDR2 FRNRAP. Here the CDR3 DNA reads TGTGCTAGTGGTTTGGAATACGAGCAGTACTTC. Protein product: CASGLEYEQYF.

This clonotype was counted between two and nine times. The chain's CDR3 is CASSSGMRTALGYTF. DNA for the CDR3: TGCGCCAGCAGCTCGGGGATGCGGACGGCTCTAGGCTACACCTTC. The rearrangement links TRBV5-1 to TRBJ1-2, with D uncertain. Trimming cost V 3 bases and J 8 bases, with 20 bases left between them. The germline gives CDR1 SGHRS, CDR2 YFSETQ. The CDR3 is 15 residues long.

In its sample, this clonotype was seen a few times. This sequence joins TRBV6-5 and TRBJ2-7; no firm D call. CDR1 and CDR2 from the germline V gene are MNHEY and SVGAGI. The CDR3 has 13 amino acids. V gave up 0 bases and J gave up 5 bases, with 8 bases separating them. The CDR3 sequence is CASSYSEGHEQYF. DNA for the CDR3: TGTGCCAGCAGTTACTCGGAAGGCCACGAGCAGTACTTC.

This clonotype was found a few times. The CDR3 nucleotides read TGTGCCAGCAGCTCTCCAACTAGATTCTACGAGCAGTACTTC. Its translation: CASSSPTRFYEQYF. The chain combines TRBV11-2 with TRBJ2-7; a weak D match, TRBD2 (5 bases). Germline V lookup: CDR1 SGHAT, CDR2 FQNNGV. With 4 bases removed from V and 3 bases from J, the gap between germline ends came to 13 bases. The CDR3 extends over 14 amino acids. Full variable domain (rest looked up from reference TRBV11-2 and TRBJ2-7): EAGVAQSPRYKIIEKRQSVAFWCNPISGHATLYWYQQILGQGPKLLIQFQNNGVVDDSQLPKDRFSAERLKGVDSTLKIQPAKLEDSAVYLCASSSPTRFYEQYFGPGTRLTVT.

The chain is built from TRBV6-5 and TRBJ2-1, with D unresolved. This CDR3 spans 11 amino acids. V was cut by 5 bases and J by 10 bases, with 9 bases left in between. Germline V CDR1 and CDR2: MNHEY, SVGAGI. DNA of the CDR3: TGTGCCAGCAGTACGAGCAGCGAGCAGTTCTTC. Protein: CASSTSSEQFF.

The rearrangement links TRBV28 to TRBJ2-7; no clear D. The CDR3 runs 14 residues. Germline-derived CDR1 and CDR2 are MDHEN and SYDVKM. Between the trimmed V and J ends, which lost 3 bases and 3 bases, there was a span of 12 bases. CDR3 sequence reads: CASSFRAAIYEQYF. The CDR3 DNA reads as TGTGCCAGCAGTTTCCGGGCCGCCATCTACGAGCAGTACTTC.

This clonotype was observed many times. V and J are TRBV15 and TRBJ2-4; 8 nucleotides align to TRBD2. The CDR3 runs to 16 residues. Looked up from germline, CDR1 is LNHNV and CDR2 is YYDKDF (reference sequence). Trimming cost V 3 bases and J 1 base; bases outside gene matches: 5. In nucleotides, the CDR3 is TGTGCCACCAGCAGGCGGGGGGCCGGGGCCAAAAACATTCAGTACTTC. Protein sequence: CATSRRGAGAKNIQYF.

This rearrangement joins TRBV12-3 or TRBV12-4 to TRBJ1-2; the D gene is possibly TRBD1 (5 bases). V was shortened by 3 bases and J by 9 bases, with 14 bases between the two germline ends. The CDR3 loop spans 13 amino acids. CDR3 sequence reads: CASSFGRAPSYTF. DNA of the CDR3: TGTGCCAGCAGTTTCGGCAGGGCCCCTAGCTACACCTTC.

The chain employs TRBV7-2 and TRBJ2-3; 10 bases match TRBD2. The germline gives CDR1 SGHTA, CDR2 FQGNSA. The CDR3 length is 15 residues. V lost 3 bases, J lost 4 bases, and 4 bases stayed unmatched. CDR3: CASSFGTSVPDTQYF. The CDR3 nucleotides read TGTGCCAGCAGCTTCGGGACTAGCGTTCCAGATACGCAGTATTTT.

This chain joins TRBV18 and TRBJ1-2, with TRBD1 as a possible D gene (6 bases). Trimming shortened V by 6 bases and J by 6 bases, and 20 bases separated the two germline ends. The CDR3 loop spans 15 amino acids. Per germline, CDR1 KGHSH and CDR2 LQKENI. The CDR3 region is CASSSRRGIGDGYTF. The CDR3 DNA follows: TGTGCCAGCTCCTCTCGGAGGGGGATTGGCGATGGCTACACCTTC.

This clonotype has at least ten counts. The chain links TRBV7-2 to TRBJ1-1; TRBD1 matches at 7 bases. The CDR3 has 15 residues. The germline CDR1 and CDR2 sequences are SGHTA and FQGNSA. With 5 bases clipped from V and 5 bases from J, the junction kept 11 bases outside the gene matches. The CDR3 loop reads CASSPQTGRVTEAFF. DNA for the CDR3: TGTGCCAGCAGCCCCCAGACAGGGAGGGTGACTGAAGCTTTCTTT. The full variable domain, its missing parts supplied by reference TRBV7-2 and TRBJ1-1, is GAGVSQSPSNKVTEKGKDVELRCDPISGHTALYWYRQSLGQGLEFLIYFQGNSAPDKSGLPSDRFSAERTGGSVSTLTIQRTQQEDSAVYLCASSPQTGRVTEAFFGQGTRLTVV.

V is TRBV4-2 and J is TRBJ1-2, with D possibly TRBD1 on 5 matching bases. V lost 0 bases and J lost 7, with 15 bases in between. Per the germline V gene, CDR1 is LGHNA and CDR2 is YNFKEQ. This CDR3 comprises 15 residues. In DNA, the CDR3 is TGTGCCAGCAGCCAAGATGGGGGGGGAGATGGTGGCTACACCTTC. Its translation is CASSQDGGGDGGYTF.

In the case of this clonotype: A much larger clone differs by one base, so this may be a read error. V and J are TRBV6-5 and TRBJ1-1; D gene uncertain. CDR3 length: 16 amino acids. The ends were cut back, 2 bases at V and 4 bases at J, with 17 bases in the middle. CDR1 and CDR2 (germline): MNHEY, SVGAGI. CDR3 in DNA: TGTGCCAGCAGTTACGTCCCAGCGCCGCTGCCCACTGAAGCTTTCTTT. This gives the protein CASSYVPAPLPTEAFF.

The chain recombines TRBV28 with TRBJ1-3; D call uncertain. The length of the CDR3 is 12 residues. V was pared by 3 bases and J by 4 bases, with 4 bases between. Germline CDR1 MDHEN, CDR2 SYDVKM. CDR3 region: CASSFFGNTIYF. CDR3 DNA sequence: TGTGCCAGCAGTTTCTTCGGAAACACCATATATTTT.

This clonotype has a count of ten or more. This chain links TRBV12-3 or TRBV12-4 with TRBJ1-2; D is unclear. Trimming stripped 5 bases from V and 2 bases from J, with 18 bases between. This CDR3 comprises 16 residues. CDR3 sequence reads: CASSRQVGAGNYGYTF. The DNA for the CDR3 is TGTGCCAGCAGTCGGCAGGTCGGCGCCGGAAACTATGGCTACACCTTC.

The chain joins TRBV20-1 to TRBJ2-1; D remains unclear. Between the trimmed V and J ends, which lost 2 bases and 10 bases, there was a span of 15 bases. Germline lookup yields CDR1 DFQATT and CDR2 SNEGSKA (reference sequence). The CDR3 covers 13 residues. CDR3 residues: CSARSREWNEQFF. In nucleotides, the CDR3 is TGCAGTGCTAGATCTAGGGAATGGAACGAGCAGTTCTTC.

The chain has TRBV18 and TRBJ2-6; D possibly corresponds to TRBD2 (6 bases). This CDR3 has 16 residues. Germline assignment: CDR1 KGHSH and CDR2 LQKENI. Trimming cost V 6 bases and J 0 bases, with 12 bases left between them. CDR3 coding DNA: TGTGCCAGCTCTCGGGGGTCCAGCTCTGGGGCCAACGTCCTGACTTTC. Amino acid sequence: CASSRGSSSGANVLTF.

This clonotype has a handful of counts. The chain uses TRBV7-2 and TRBJ2-4; 9 bases fit TRBD1. CDR1 and CDR2 (germline): SGHTA, FQGNSA. This CDR3 is 14 amino acids long. Germline trimming cut 1 base from V and 8 bases from J; bases unmatched to any gene: 3. As DNA, the CDR3 is TGTGCCAGCAGCTTAGTGGGACAGGGAGACATTCAGTACTTC. Encoded protein: CASSLVGQGDIQYF.

V and J are TRBV5-4 and TRBJ2-5; 9 bases map to TRBD2. The CDR3 runs to 15 residues. The J segment lost 5 bases and the V segment lost 0 bases, leaving 5 bases of the junction unmatched. Germline values: CDR1 SGHNT, CDR2 YYREEE (reference sequence). CDR3: CASSLVLAGMETQYF. The CDR3 DNA follows: TGTGCCAGCAGCTTGGTCCTAGCGGGGATGGAGACCCAGTACTTC.

This clonotype has at least ten counts. V and J are TRBV4-3 and TRBJ2-7; TRBD1 aligns across 7 bases. This CDR3 region has 15 residues. The V segment lost 3 bases and the J segment 0 bases; nucleotides outside the gene matches: 5. The V gene's germline CDR1 is LGHNA and CDR2 YSLEER. CDR3 protein: CASSQGTVGSYEQYF. The CDR3 bases are TGCGCCAGCAGCCAGGGGACAGTCGGCTCCTACGAGCAGTACTTC.

This clonotype appeared many times. This chain connects TRBV7-2 to TRBJ2-2; D is uncertain. V was trimmed by 5 bases and J by 6 bases, leaving 10 bases between them. The CDR3 is made up of 13 amino acids. From germline, CDR1 is SGHTA and CDR2 FQGNSA. The CDR3: CASSQRLAGELFF. CDR3 nucleotide sequence: TGTGCCAGCAGCCAACGTCTCGCCGGGGAGCTGTTTTTT. The variable domain in full, with the rest retrieved from reference TRBV7-2 and TRBJ2-2, is GAGVSQSPSNKVTEKGKDVELRCDPISGHTALYWYRQSLGQGLEFLIYFQGNSAPDKSGLPSDRFSAERTGGSVSTLTIQRTQQEDSAVYLCASSQRLAGELFFGEGSRLTVL.

The chain combines TRBV28 with TRBJ2-2, with D tentatively TRBD1 or TRBD2 (6 bases each). The CDR3 runs to 17 residues. Germline V gene sequence: CDR1 MDHEN, CDR2 SYDVKM. V was pared by 3 bases and J by 4 bases, with 18 bases between. The CDR3 region is CASSFNEWGAVTGELFF. DNA of the CDR3: TGTGCCAGCAGTTTCAACGAGTGGGGGGCGGTCACCGGGGAGCTGTTTTTT.

This chain connects TRBV27 to TRBJ2-3, with a tentative D call TRBD1 (6 bases). The CDR3 extends over 15 amino acids. Germline V gene data show CDR1 as MNHEY and CDR2 as SMNVEV (reference sequence). Deletions cut 2 bases from V and 1 base from J, with 10 bases between. CDR3 protein: CASSLGDTRTDTQYF. The CDR3 DNA follows: TGTGCCAGCAGTTTAGGGGACACCCGCACAGATACGCAGTATTTT.

This clonotype was observed a few times. The V gene is TRBV28, the J gene TRBJ1-5, with unresolved D. The CDR3 runs to 16 residues. Germline CDR1 MDHEN, CDR2 SYDVKM. V shed 8 bases and J shed 1 base, with 18 bases lying between them. This chain's CDR3 is CASHSHSSLSNQPQHF. CDR3 coding DNA: TGTGCCAGCCATTCACACAGTTCTTTAAGCAATCAGCCCCAGCATTTT. Filled out from reference TRBV28 and TRBJ1-5, the complete variable domain reads DVKVTQSSRYLVKRTGEKVFLECVQDMDHENMFWYRQDPGLGLRLIYFSYDVKMKEKGDIPEGYSVSREKKERFSLILESASTNQTSMYLCASHSHSSLSNQPQHFGDGTRLSIL.

This clonotype has only a few counts. The chain links TRBV2 to TRBJ1-3; no clear D gene. This CDR3 is built from 16 residues. Trimming left V 3 bases short and J 3 bases short, with 15 bases between. CDR1 is SNHLY and CDR2 is FYNNEI in the germline V gene. The DNA of the CDR3 is TGTGCCAGCAGTGACCCGGGCAGGCCCATTGGAAACACCATATATTTT. The encoded protein is CASSDPGRPIGNTIYF.

This clonotype was picked up many times. The gene calls are TRBV7-2 and TRBJ2-5; the D is unclear. This CDR3 has 13 residues. Germline lookup yields CDR1 SGHTA and CDR2 FQGNSA. Between the trimmed V and J ends, which lost 3 bases and 2 bases, there was a span of 7 bases. The CDR3 DNA reads TGTGCCAGCAGCTTTGGGTCGCAAGAGACCCAGTACTTC. As protein: CASSFGSQETQYF.

The chain combines TRBV20-1 with TRBJ2-3, with TRBD1 identical over 10 bases. V lost 6 bases to trimming and J lost 3 bases; unmatched junction nucleotides: 12. CDR1 is DFQATT, CDR2 SNEGSKA, per germline (reference sequence). This CDR3 region has 16 residues. As DNA, the CDR3 is TGCAGTGCCCCTAACTCGGGACAGGGGTGGACAGATACGCAGTATTTT. This translates into CSAPNSGQGWTDTQYF.